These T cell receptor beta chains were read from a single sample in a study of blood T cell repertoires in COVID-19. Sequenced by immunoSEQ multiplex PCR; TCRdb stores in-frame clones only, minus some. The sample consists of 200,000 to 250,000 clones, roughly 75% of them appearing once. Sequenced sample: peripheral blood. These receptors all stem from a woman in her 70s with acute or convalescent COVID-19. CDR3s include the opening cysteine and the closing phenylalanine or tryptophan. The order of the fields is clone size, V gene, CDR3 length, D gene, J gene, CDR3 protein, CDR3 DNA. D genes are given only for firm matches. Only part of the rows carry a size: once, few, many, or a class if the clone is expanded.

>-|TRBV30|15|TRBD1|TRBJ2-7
CAWTPRTGGTYEQYF
TGTGCCTGGACCCCAAGGACAGGGGGGACCTACGAGCAGTACTTC
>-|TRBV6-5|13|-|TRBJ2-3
CASRDRTTDTQYF
TGTGCCAGCAGAGACAGGACCACAGATACGCAGTATTTT
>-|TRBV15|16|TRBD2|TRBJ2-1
CATSRDGLAGYNEQFF
TGTGCCACCAGCAGGGACGGACTAGCGGGGTACAATGAGCAGTTCTTC
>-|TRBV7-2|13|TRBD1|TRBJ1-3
CASSTGQRNTIYF
TGTGCCAGCAGCACGGGACAGAGAAACACCATATATTTT
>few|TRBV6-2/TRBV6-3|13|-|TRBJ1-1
CASSLVSPVKAFF
TGTGCCAGCAGTTTGGTCTCCCCGGTTAAAGCTTTCTTT
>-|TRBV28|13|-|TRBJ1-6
CAGCTGINSPLHF
TGTGCCGGCTGTACAGGAATCAATTCACCCCTCCACTTT
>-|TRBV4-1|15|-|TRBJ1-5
CASSQRGGPLGPQHF
TGCGCCAGCAGCCAGCGAGGCGGGCCCTTGGGGCCCCAGCATTTT
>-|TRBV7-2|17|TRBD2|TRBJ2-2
CASSLDRQRGVTGELFF
TGTGCCAGCAGCTTAGATCGGCAGCGGGGGGTCACCGGGGAGCTGTTTTTT
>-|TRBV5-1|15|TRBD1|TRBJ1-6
CASSLEGDRGHTLHF
TGCGCCAGCAGCTTGGAGGGGGACAGGGGGCACACCCTCCACTTT
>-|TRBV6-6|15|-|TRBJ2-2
CASSRGGAGTGELFF
TGTGCCAGCAGTCGAGGGGGGGCCGGAACCGGGGAGCTGTTTTTT
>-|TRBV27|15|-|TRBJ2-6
CASREARTGANVLTF
TGTGCCAGCAGGGAGGCAAGGACTGGGGCCAACGTCCTGACTTTC
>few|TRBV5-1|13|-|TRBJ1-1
CASSLEFRSEAFF
TGCGCCAGCAGCTTGGAGTTCAGGTCTGAAGCTTTCTTT
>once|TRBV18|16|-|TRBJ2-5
CASSQSTARSGETQYF
TGTGCCAGCTCACAATCGACAGCCCGTAGTGGAGAGACCCAGTACTTC
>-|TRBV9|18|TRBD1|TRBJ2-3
CASSAIETGAKVVDTQYF
TGTGCCAGCAGCGCGATCGAGACAGGGGCTAAGGTCGTGGATACGCAGTATTTT
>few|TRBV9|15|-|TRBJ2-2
CASREGTRPTGELFF
TGTGCCAGCAGAGAGGGGACTCGCCCCACCGGGGAGCTGTTTTTT
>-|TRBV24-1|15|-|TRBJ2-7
CATSALRGRSYEQYF
TGTGCCACCAGTGCCCTCAGGGGTAGGTCCTACGAGCAGTACTTC
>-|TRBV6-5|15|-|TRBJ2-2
CASTIDRSNTGELFF
TGTGCCAGCACCATCGACAGGTCTAACACCGGGGAGCTGTTTTTT
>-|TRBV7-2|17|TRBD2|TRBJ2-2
CASSQLAGGWNTGELFF
TGTGCCAGCAGTCAACTAGCGGGGGGCTGGAACACCGGGGAGCTGTTTTTT
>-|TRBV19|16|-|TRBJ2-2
CASSTVGVANTGELFF
TGTGCCAGTAGTACGGTAGGGGTCGCGAACACCGGGGAGCTGTTTTTT
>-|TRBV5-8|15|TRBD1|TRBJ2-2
CASSWGTANTGELFF
TGTGCCAGCAGCTGGGGGACAGCGAACACCGGGGAGCTGTTTTTT
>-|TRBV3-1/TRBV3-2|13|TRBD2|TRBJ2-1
CASRPSGEVEQFF
TGTGCCAGCAGGCCTAGCGGGGAGGTTGAGCAGTTCTTC
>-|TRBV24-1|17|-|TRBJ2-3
CATSDLVDSTSTDTQYF
TGTGCCACCAGTGATCTAGTGGACAGTACTAGCACAGATACGCAGTATTTT
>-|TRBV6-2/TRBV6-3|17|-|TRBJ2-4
CASSDRPGVLAKNIQYF
TGTGCCAGCAGTGACCGACCAGGGGTACTAGCCAAAAACATTCAGTACTTC
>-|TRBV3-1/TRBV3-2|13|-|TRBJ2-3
CASSLGGANTQYF
TGTGCCAGCAGCCTAGGGGGGGCAAATACGCAGTATTTT
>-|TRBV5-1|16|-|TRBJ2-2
CASSPFGLTYTGELFF
TGCGCCAGCAGTCCGTTCGGACTTACTTACACCGGGGAGCTGTTTTTT
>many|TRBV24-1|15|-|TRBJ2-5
CATSEEGPEYETQYF
TGTGCCACCAGTGAGGAGGGGCCGGAGTATGAGACCCAGTACTTC
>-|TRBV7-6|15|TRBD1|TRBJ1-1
CASSAYRGKNTEAFF
TGTGCCAGCAGCGCTTACAGGGGAAAGAACACTGAAGCTTTCTTT
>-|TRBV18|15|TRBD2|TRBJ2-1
CASSPTSGGAKEQFF
TGTGCCAGCTCCCCGACTAGCGGGGGGGCCAAAGAGCAGTTCTTC
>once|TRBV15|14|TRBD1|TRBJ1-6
CATSSDRGRSPLHF
TGTGCCACCAGCAGCGACAGGGGTCGATCACCCCTCCACTTT
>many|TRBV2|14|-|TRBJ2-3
CASSEAGRTDTQYF
TGTGCCAGCAGTGAAGCGGGGAGGACAGATACGCAGTATTTT
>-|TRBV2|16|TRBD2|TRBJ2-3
CASRPGLAVSTDTQYF
TGTGCCAGCAGGCCGGGACTAGCGGTTAGCACAGATACGCAGTATTTT
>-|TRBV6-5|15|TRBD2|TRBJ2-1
CASEFTSGGANEQFF
TGTGCCAGCGAATTCACTAGCGGGGGGGCAAATGAGCAGTTCTTC
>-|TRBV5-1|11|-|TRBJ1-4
CASSPNEKLFF
TGCGCCAGCAGCCCGAATGAAAAACTGTTTTTT
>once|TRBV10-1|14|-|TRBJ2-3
CASSPQGAGDTQYF
TGCGCCAGCAGTCCCCAGGGAGCGGGAGATACGCAGTATTTT
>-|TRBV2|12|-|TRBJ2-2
CASGPIGGRMFF
TGTGCCAGCGGCCCGATTGGCGGAAGGATGTTTTTT
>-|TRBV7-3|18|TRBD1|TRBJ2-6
CASSSPGQGTGGANVLTF
TGTGCCAGCAGCTCGCCGGGACAGGGGACTGGTGGGGCCAACGTCCTGACTTTC
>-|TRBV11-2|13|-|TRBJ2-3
CASGDLSGQTQYF
TGTGCCAGCGGGGACCTTAGCGGCCAAACGCAGTATTTT
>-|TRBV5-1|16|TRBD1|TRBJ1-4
CASSATGGNTNEKLFF
TGCGCCAGCAGCGCCACAGGGGGTAATACTAATGAAAAACTGTTTTTT
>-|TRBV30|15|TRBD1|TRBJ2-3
CAWSVGGVSSDTQYF
TGTGCCTGGAGTGTAGGGGGCGTTTCTTCAGATACGCAGTATTTT
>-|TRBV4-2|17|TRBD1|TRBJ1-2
CASSRGTGVSSGYGYTF
TGTGCCAGCAGCCGGGGGACAGGGGTATCTTCTGGCTATGGCTACACCTTC
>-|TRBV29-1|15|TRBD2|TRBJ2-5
CSVGSGGIFQETQYF
TGCAGCGTGGGCAGCGGGGGGATTTTCCAAGAGACCCAGTACTTC
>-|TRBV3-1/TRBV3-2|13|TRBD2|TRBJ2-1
CASSQDMRGEEFF
TGTGCCAGCAGCCAAGATATGCGGGGGGAGGAGTTCTTC
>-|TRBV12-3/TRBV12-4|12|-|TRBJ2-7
CASSLLGYEQYF
TGTGCCAGCAGTCTCCTCGGCTACGAGCAGTACTTC
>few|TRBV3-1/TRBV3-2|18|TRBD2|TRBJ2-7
CARLLSGTSGGASYEQYF
TGTGCCAGACTTCTCTCCGGGACTAGCGGGGGGGCAAGCTACGAGCAGTACTTC
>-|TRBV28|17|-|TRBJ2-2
CASSILGGVPNTGELFF
TGTGCCAGCAGTATCCTCGGAGGGGTCCCCAACACCGGGGAGCTGTTTTTT
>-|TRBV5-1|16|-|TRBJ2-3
CASSLDIALSTDTQYF
TGCGCCAGCAGCTTGGATATAGCGCTGAGCACAGATACGCAGTATTTT
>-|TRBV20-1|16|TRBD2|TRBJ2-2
CSASQGLAGGPRELFF
TGCAGTGCTAGTCAGGGACTAGCGGGGGGGCCAAGGGAGCTGTTTTTT